The rows below give T cell receptor beta chains drawn from one sample of a study of shared clonotypes between healthy human individuals. TCRdb keeps only in-frame clones here, not all; method: immunoSEQ multiplex PCR. The data contain 1.4 million to 1.5 million clones, 96% of them singletons. Sequencing was carried out using naive CD4+ T cells sorted from blood. Receptors originate from a man aged 30 to 39 in good health. Both conserved end residues are part of each CDR3. Fields, in order: CDR3 length, D gene, J gene, V gene, clone size, CDR3 protein, CDR3 DNA. The D gene is left open where the match is weak. Not every row has a clone size; where given, it reads once, few, many or a size class.

17,TRBD1,TRBJ1-1,TRBV7-2,.,CASSLSRQGALNTEAFF,TGTGCCAGCAGCTTATCTCGGCAGGGGGCCTTGAACACTGAAGCTTTCTTT
12,.,TRBJ2-1,TRBV28,.,CASSGAGNEQFF,TGTGCCAGCTCAGGAGCGGGCAATGAGCAGTTCTTC
13,.,TRBJ1-3,TRBV18,.,CASSPKSGNTIYF,TGTGCCAGCTCACCCAAATCTGGAAACACCATATATTTT
13,TRBD2,TRBJ2-1,TRBV5-1,.,CASRIGLAGEQFF,TGCGCCAGCAGGATTGGACTAGCGGGAGAGCAGTTCTTC
11,.,TRBJ2-1,TRBV20-1,.,CSAGTRDEQFF,TGCAGTGCTGGGACGCGGGATGAGCAGTTCTTC
12,.,TRBJ2-3,TRBV5-1,.,CASSLRKDTQYF,TGCGCCAGCAGCTTGCGGAAGGATACGCAGTATTTT
14,TRBD1,TRBJ2-7,TRBV28,.,CASIRDSVTYEQYF,TGTGCCAGTATCCGGGACAGCGTGACCTACGAGCAGTACTTC
21,TRBD1,TRBJ2-2,TRBV4-2,.,CASSQEYWGTGASYSTGELFF,TGTGCCAGCAGCCAAGAGTATTGGGGGACAGGGGCCTCATACTCCACCGGGGAGCTGTTTTTT
15,.,TRBJ2-7,TRBV28,.,CASSIVGTGSYEQYF,TGTGCCAGCAGTATCGTTGGGACTGGCTCGTACGAGCAGTACTTC
16,.,TRBJ2-7,TRBV5-6,.,CASSLEEVGLIYEQYF,TGTGCCAGCAGCTTGGAGGAGGTCGGATTAATATACGAGCAGTACTTC
16,.,TRBJ2-6,TRBV28,.,CASRTFDGPGANVLTF,TGTGCCAGCAGGACCTTCGATGGGCCTGGGGCCAACGTCCTGACTTTC
13,.,TRBJ1-1,TRBV9,.,CASSPRRQTEAFF,TGTGCCAGCAGCCCCCGGAGGCAAACTGAAGCTTTCTTT
14,.,TRBJ2-7,TRBV9,.,CASSVGPGVGEQYF,TGTGCCAGCAGCGTAGGTCCGGGAGTGGGGGAGCAGTACTTC
13,TRBD2,TRBJ2-3,TRBV6-1,.,CASRWEGTDTQYF,TGTGCCAGCAGGTGGGAGGGGACAGATACGCAGTATTTT
17,.,TRBJ1-4,TRBV30,.,CAWSVLRGSSADEKLFF,TGTGCCTGGAGTGTACTGAGGGGATCTTCGGCGGATGAAAAACTGTTTTTT
15,.,TRBJ1-3,TRBV18,.,CASSPPGSSGNTIYF,TGTGCCAGCTCACCACCGGGTAGCTCTGGAAACACCATATATTTT
15,TRBD1,TRBJ2-1,TRBV7-3,.,CASSFNRDRGNEQFF,TGTGCCAGCAGCTTTAACCGGGACAGGGGGAATGAGCAGTTCTTC
14,.,TRBJ2-2,TRBV5-1,.,CASSFLGRVGELFF,TGCGCCAGCAGCTTCCTGGGGCGCGTCGGGGAGCTGTTTTTT
14,.,TRBJ1-5,TRBV7-2,.,CASSLEGGNQPQHF,TGTGCCAGCAGCTTAGAGGGAGGTAATCAGCCCCAGCATTTT
13,.,TRBJ1-5,TRBV5-1,few,CASSFSGNQPQHF,TGCGCCAGCAGCTTCTCAGGCAATCAGCCCCAGCATTTT
14,.,TRBJ2-3,TRBV14,.,CATNGGRVTDTQYF,TGTGCCACCAACGGCGGACGGGTCACAGATACGCAGTATTTT
18,TRBD2,TRBJ2-7,TRBV5-5,once,CASSPGGSEGGSSYEQYF,TGTGCCAGCAGCCCTGGTGGTTCGGAGGGCGGGAGTTCCTACGAGCAGTACTTC